These 14 T cell receptor beta chains originate from one sample sequenced in a study of T cells after yellow fever vaccination. TCRdb recomputed calls from the 5' RACE reads with MiXCR, one row per CDR3 protein. The sample records roughly 170,000 distinct CDR3 sequences, around 9.7% being singletons. The source material was CD8+ T cells sorted from PBMCs, sampled 45 days after the yellow fever booster vaccination. All receptors come from a man aged 18 to 35 who received the YFV17D yellow fever vaccine.

At least ten counts were recorded for this clonotype. The gene calls are TRBV7-3 and TRBJ2-1; no firm D call. V lost 4 bases and J 5 bases, leaving 9 bases between the germline ends. This CDR3 comprises 13 residues. The germline V gene encodes CDR1 SGHTA and CDR2 FQGTGA. Here the CDR3 DNA reads TGTGCCAGCAGCTCCGGACCCAACAATGAGCAGTTCTTC. Its translation is CASSSGPNNEQFF. Together with reference TRBV7-3 and TRBJ2-1, the CDR3 gives the full variable domain: GAGVSQTPSNKVTEKGKYVELRCDPISGHTALYWYRQSLGQGPEFLIYFQGTGAADDSGLPNDRFFAVRPEGSVSTLKIQRTERGDSAVYLCASSSGPNNEQFFGPGTRLTVL.

This rearrangement joins TRBV11-1 to TRBJ2-7; D gene ambiguous. Trimming shortened V by 5 bases and J by 0 bases, and 8 bases separated the two germline ends. This CDR3 comprises 13 residues. Germline loops: CDR1 SGHAT, CDR2 FQDESV (reference sequence). CDR3 nucleotide sequence: TGTGCCAGCAGCCCCCGAAGCTCCTACGAGCAGTACGTC. This encodes CASSPRSSYEQYV.

The chain joins TRBV4-1 to TRBJ2-5, with TRBD1 matching over 7 bases. V was clipped by 2 bases and J by 5 bases; unmatched bases: 8. Germline assignment: CDR1 MGHRA and CDR2 YSYEKL. The CDR3 length is 15 residues. CDR3 protein: CASSQRKGAGETQYF. For the CDR3, the DNA is TGCGCCAGCAGCCAACGTAAGGGGGCCGGGGAGACCCAGTACTTC.

In its sample, this clonotype was seen a few times. The chain has TRBV7-2 and TRBJ1-1, with D uncertain. The V gene lost 1 base and the J gene lost 4 bases, with 7 bases spanning the gap. Germline V gives CDR1 SGHTA, CDR2 FQGNSA. The CDR3 is 13 amino acids. CDR3 protein: CASSLGGATEAFF. In DNA, the CDR3 is TGTGCCAGCAGCTTAGGGGGTGCCACTGAAGCTTTCTTT.

About this clonotype itself: A junction end diverges from the germline sequence, so it may reflect a read error. This sequence joins TRBV28 and TRBJ1-5, with TRBD1 as a possible D gene (5 bases). Germline CDR1 and CDR2: MDHEN and SYDVKM. This CDR3 has 14 residues. As DNA, the CDR3 is TGTGCCTGCAGCCGGGCGGGACGCGATCAGCCCCAGCATTTT. It translates to CACSRAGRDQPQHF.

V gene TRBV4-3 combines with J gene TRBJ1-2; D possibly corresponds to TRBD1 (5 bases). Germline CDR1 and CDR2: LGHNA and YSLEER. V shed 0 bases and J shed 8 bases, with 22 bases lying between them. This CDR3 has 17 residues. CDR3 in amino acids: CASSQDGQGRLQGGYTF. CDR3 bases: TGCGCCAGCAGCCAAGACGGGCAGGGACGTCTCCAAGGAGGCTACACCTTC.

This clonotype came up a few times. The V gene is TRBV6-1, the J gene TRBJ2-1; no firm D call. Trimming left V 5 bases short and J 0 bases short, with 14 bases between. CDR1 is MNHNS and CDR2 is SASEGT in the germline V gene. The CDR3 covers 16 residues. As DNA, the CDR3 is TGTGCCAGCAGTTTAGATTTTCGGTACTCCTACAATGAGCAGTTCTTC. It encodes CASSLDFRYSYNEQFF.

The genes are TRBV7-9 and TRBJ2-7, with TRBD1 identical over 8 bases. Unmatched junction bases numbered 4, after V lost 5 bases and J lost 4 bases. CDR3 size: 13 residues. In germline, CDR1 is SEHNR, CDR2 FQNEAQ (reference sequence). The CDR3 coding sequence is TGTGCCAGCAGCCACAGGGGGGAATACGAGCAGTACGTC. This sequence encodes CASSHRGEYEQYV.

Only a few counts were recorded for this clonotype. V usage is TRBV6-5 and J usage is TRBJ1-1, with D possibly matching TRBD1 (6 bases). The length of the CDR3 is 14 residues. Trimming stripped 2 bases from V and 6 bases from J, with 13 bases between. The germline CDR1 and CDR2 sequences are MNHEY and SVGAGI. The CDR3 sequence is CASSYTRQDSEAFF. In DNA, the CDR3 is TGTGCCAGCAGTTACACCCGACAGGACTCTGAAGCTTTCTTT.

The CDR3 loop is CASRAGWTAKNIQYF. CDR3 DNA sequence: TGTGCCAGCAGGGCGGGGTGGACGGCCAAAAACATTCAGTACTTC. The chain is built from TRBV27 and TRBJ2-4; a weak D match, TRBD2 (6 bases). Germline lookup yields CDR1 MNHEY and CDR2 SMNVEV (reference sequence). The ends were cut back, 6 bases at V and 1 base at J, with 13 bases in the middle. The CDR3 runs 15 residues.

The table lists this clonotype with a few counts. This chain links TRBV6-5 with TRBJ2-1; tentatively, D is TRBD2 (6 bases). The CDR3 runs 11 residues. Germline V gene data show CDR1 as MNHEY and CDR2 as SVGAGI. Trimming removed 5 bases at V and 10 bases at J, with 9 bases between. The CDR3 nucleotides are TGTGCCAGCAGTAGAGGAGGGGAGCAGTTCTTC. Translating gives CASSRGGEQFF.

The genes are TRBV6-1 and TRBJ1-5; D ambiguous. CDR1 is MNHNS, CDR2 SASEGT, per germline. Trimming cost V 2 bases and J 4 bases, with 9 bases left between them. CDR3 length: 14 amino acids. The CDR3 region is CASSEFGPNQPQHF. The DNA for the CDR3 is TGTGCCAGCAGTGAATTCGGGCCAAATCAGCCCCAGCATTTT.

The V call is TRBV7-8, the J call TRBJ2-3; TRBD1 might be the D (6 bases). From germline, CDR1 is SGHVS and CDR2 FQNEAQ. CDR3 size: 15 residues. The V and J ends lost 5 bases and 2 bases respectively, with 14 bases between them. The CDR3 DNA follows: TGTGCCAGCAGCACCCCGGGACATACCACAGATACGCAGTATTTT. It is translated as CASSTPGHTTDTQYF.

The rearrangement uses TRBV5-1 and TRBJ1-1, with unresolved D. V gave up 5 bases and J gave up 1 base, with 15 bases separating them. Looked up from germline, CDR1 is SGHRS and CDR2 is YFSETQ. This CDR3 region has 15 residues. CDR3 loop: CASRVGLFGNTEAFF. The DNA for the CDR3 is TGCGCCAGCAGGGTCGGTCTCTTCGGGAACACTGAAGCTTTCTTT.